A selection of T cell receptor beta chains follows, all from one sample in a study of T cells after somatic rescue of genetic block. TCRdb keeps only in-frame clones here, not all; method: immunoSEQ multiplex PCR. The table shows 10,000 to 15,000 clones, with 73% occurring only once. Input material: peripheral blood mononuclear cells (PBMCs). The receptors come from a boy younger than 18. Both conserved end residues are part of each CDR3. D genes are given only for firm matches. Rows give clone size only sometimes, using once, few, many, or a class for an expanded clone.

V	D	size	J	DNA	CDR3
TRBV18	TRBD2	.	TRBJ2-7	TGTGCCAGCTCACCATCTAGCGGGAGGCCCCCCTACGAGCAGTACTTC	CASSPSSGRPPYEQYF
TRBV7-2	TRBD1	.	TRBJ1-3	TGTGCCAGCAGCCCTCGACAGGGTAGAAGATCTGGAAACACCATATATTTT	CASSPRQGRRSGNTIYF
TRBV2	TRBD2	.	TRBJ2-3	TGTGCCAGCAGCCCTCCTGGACTAGCGGGACGCACAGATACGCAGTATTTT	CASSPPGLAGRTDTQYF
TRBV10-3	.	few	TRBJ2-1	TGTGCCATCAGGCCGGGCTCCAACAATGAGCAGTTCTTC	CAIRPGSNNEQFF
TRBV6-6	.	.	TRBJ1-1	TGTGCCAGCAGTTCTAAACAGGTGAACACTGAAGCTTTCTTT	CASSSKQVNTEAFF
TRBV18	.	.	TRBJ1-5	TGTGCCAGCTCAGGGGACACCGATCAGCCCCAGCATTTT	CASSGDTDQPQHF
TRBV28	TRBD1	.	TRBJ1-6	TGTGCCAGCAGTTGGACAGGGGGGCGTAATTCACCCCTCCACTTT	CASSWTGGRNSPLHF
TRBV6-5	TRBD1	.	TRBJ1-2	TGTGCCAGCAGGCGGGGACAGAACTATGGCTACACCTTC	CASRRGQNYGYTF
TRBV7-9	.	few	TRBJ2-7	TGTGCCAGCAGTCGCGGGACTTGGGATAACGAGCAGTACTTC	CASSRGTWDNEQYF
TRBV28	.	.	TRBJ1-4	TGTGCCAGCAGTTTAGTTAGGTTAGATGAAAAACTGTTTTTT	CASSLVRLDEKLFF
TRBV28	.	.	TRBJ2-3	TGTGCCAGCAGTTCCTACTTGGGAAGGGGCACAGATACGCAGTATTTT	CASSSYLGRGTDTQYF
TRBV19	.	.	TRBJ1-2	TGTGCCAGTAGTATCGGTCAGGGTTCCTATGGCTACACCTTC	CASSIGQGSYGYTF
TRBV30	TRBD1	medium-sized	TRBJ2-7	TGTGCCTGGACTCCCGGACAGGGGAAATACGAGCAGTACTTC	CAWTPGQGKYEQYF
TRBV28	.	.	TRBJ2-3	TGTGCCAGCAGTTTCGGGATAAATGGGTATACGCAGTATTTT	CASSFGINGYTQYF
TRBV28	.	.	TRBJ2-7	TGTGCCAGCAGTTTAGGGGGGAGCTCCTACGAGCAGTACTTC	CASSLGGSSYEQYF
TRBV5-1	.	.	TRBJ1-1	TGCGCCAGCAGCTTGGTGGGGGGGCATAGGGACACTGAAGCTTTCTTT	CASSLVGGHRDTEAFF
TRBV13	.	.	TRBJ2-3	TGTGCCAGCCGCTTAAGGGGGGGGGCCAGGGATACGCAGTATTTT	CASRLRGGARDTQYF
TRBV10-1	.	.	TRBJ2-7	TGCGCCAGCAGTGGGGATCTCGCCTACGAGCAGTACTTC	CASSGDLAYEQYF
TRBV7-6	.	.	TRBJ1-6	TGTGCCAGCAGCAGGGTACAGGGCGGATTGTCACCCCTCCACTTT	CASSRVQGGLSPLHF
TRBV11-2	.	.	TRBJ1-1	TGTGCCAGCAGCTTAGCCCCGAACACTGAAGCTTTCTTT	CASSLAPNTEAFF
TRBV7-6	.	.	TRBJ2-5	TGTGCCAGCAGCTTAGAGCTGTTCCAAGAGACCCAGTACTTC	CASSLELFQETQYF
TRBV28	.	.	TRBJ2-3	TGTGCCAGCAGTTTGGTACTCGTAGGGGCGTACACAGATACGCAGTATTTT	CASSLVLVGAYTDTQYF
TRBV7-9	TRBD2	.	TRBJ2-1	TGTGCCAGCAGCTCTCTAGCGGGAGGGGTCAATGAGCAGTTCTTC	CASSSLAGGVNEQFF
TRBV18	TRBD1	.	TRBJ2-2	TGTGCCAGCCCACAGGGGTTTAACACCGGGGAGCTGTTTTTT	CASPQGFNTGELFF
TRBV28	.	.	TRBJ2-6	TGTGCCAGCAGTTTATGGGGGGCTGGGGCCAACGTCCTGACTTTC	CASSLWGAGANVLTF
TRBV7-2	.	.	TRBJ2-3	TGTGCCAGCAGCTTTGTGAGGGGCACAGATACGCAGTATTTT	CASSFVRGTDTQYF
TRBV7-2	TRBD2	.	TRBJ2-1	TGTGCCAGCAGCTTAGGCCCCTTCGATCTAGCGGTCTTCAATGAGCAGTTCTTC	CASSLGPFDLAVFNEQFF
TRBV15	.	few	TRBJ2-2	TGTGCCACCAGCAGAGACCCAGGGATAGAGAGCGGGGAGCTGTTTTTT	CATSRDPGIESGELFF
TRBV9	.	.	TRBJ2-1	TGTGCCAGCAGCGTAGGAAGCCCCAATGAGCAGTTCTTC	CASSVGSPNEQFF
TRBV11-2	.	.	TRBJ2-7	TGTGCCAGCAGCTCTAAATGGGTAGGGACCGTCGAGCAGTACTTC	CASSSKWVGTVEQYF
TRBV27	.	.	TRBJ2-1	TGTGCCAGCAGTTTAAGTGGACTACCCTACAATGAGCAGTTCTTC	CASSLSGLPYNEQFF
TRBV11-2	.	few	TRBJ2-7	TGTGCCAGCAGCTTCATACTCCGGGGAGACGAGCAGTACTTC	CASSFILRGDEQYF
TRBV12-5	.	few	TRBJ1-1	TGTGCTAGTGGTTTGGTACAGCTGAACACTGAAGCTTTCTTT	CASGLVQLNTEAFF
TRBV27	TRBD1	.	TRBJ1-4	TGTGCCAGCAGCGGACAGGGGGCGTCTGAAAAACTGTTTTTT	CASSGQGASEKLFF
TRBV18	.	.	TRBJ2-3	TGTGCCAGCTCACCAATGGAGCGGGCAGATACGCAGTATTTT	CASSPMERADTQYF
TRBV6-1	TRBD1	.	TRBJ1-5	TGTGCCAGCAGTACACAGGGGACAGGGAATCAGCCCCAGCATTTT	CASSTQGTGNQPQHF
TRBV7-3	.	.	TRBJ2-1	TGTGCCAGCAGCTTAAACAGGTACAATGAGCAGTTCTTC	CASSLNRYNEQFF
TRBV11-2	.	.	TRBJ1-4	TGTGCCAGCAGCTTAAGGCCAGGACCAACTAATGAAAAACTGTTTTTT	CASSLRPGPTNEKLFF
TRBV6-6	TRBD2	.	TRBJ2-1	TGTGCCAGCAGGGGGGACTACTCCAATGAGCAGTTCTTC	CASRGDYSNEQFF
TRBV4-1	.	.	TRBJ2-5	TGCGCCAGCAGCCAAGATTCGGGGGGCAAGGGAAAGACCCAGTACTTC	CASSQDSGGKGKTQYF